This T cell receptor (beta chain) was sequenced for a study of blood T cell repertoires in COVID-19. Study-level information: The study drew acute and convalescent COVID-19 samples from the United States, Italy and Spain. In each case, the material was cDNA or gDNA derived from T cells, B-cell-depleted T cells, or PBMCs.

A few counts support this clone. Measured with immunoSEQ multiplex PCR; TCRdb has only the in-frame clones, and not every one. The table has around 65,000 clones, 86% seen once. The origin of this receptor is a human donor in a cohort sampled during active COVID-19. Input material: peripheral blood.

The CDR3 protein is CASSYRAGRNEAFF. The CDR3 DNA sequence: TGTGCCAGCAGTTACCGCGCAGGGCGGAATGAAGCTTTCTTT. This chain links TRBV6-2 or TRBV6-3 with TRBJ1-1; possible D gene TRBD1, 5 bases. The CDR3 has 14 residues. The V and J ends lost 2 bases and 7 bases respectively, with 14 bases between them. Germline lookup yields CDR1 MNHEY and CDR2 SVGEGT.